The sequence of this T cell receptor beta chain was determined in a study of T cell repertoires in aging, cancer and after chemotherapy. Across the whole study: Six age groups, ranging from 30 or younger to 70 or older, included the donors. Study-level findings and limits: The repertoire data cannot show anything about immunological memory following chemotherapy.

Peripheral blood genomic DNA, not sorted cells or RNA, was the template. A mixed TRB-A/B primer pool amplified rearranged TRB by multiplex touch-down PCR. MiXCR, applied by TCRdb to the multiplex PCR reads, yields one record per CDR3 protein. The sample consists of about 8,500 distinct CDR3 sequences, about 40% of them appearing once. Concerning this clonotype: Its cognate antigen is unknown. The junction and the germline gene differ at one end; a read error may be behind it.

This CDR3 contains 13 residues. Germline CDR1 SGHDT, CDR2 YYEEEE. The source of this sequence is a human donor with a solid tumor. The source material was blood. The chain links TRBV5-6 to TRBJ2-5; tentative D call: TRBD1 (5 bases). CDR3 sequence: CASSLEGEETQYF. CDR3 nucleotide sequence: TGCGCCAGCAGCTTGGAAGGGGAAGAGACCCAGTACTTC.